The T cell receptor beta chain under discussion was sequenced for a study of identical twins. Findings of the study overall: Excess low generation probability was seen in twin-shared out-of-frame alpha sequences. Cord blood beta clonotypes present at high abundance carried fewer insertions; no such pattern appeared in memory repertoires. Beta out-of-frame sequences showed weaker excess sharing between twins.

This clonotype came up many times. What it recognizes is unknown. Germline V gene lookup returns CDR1 DFQATT and CDR2 SNEGSKA (reference sequence). This CDR3 is built from 13 residues. Trimming removed 1 base from V and 6 bases from J, with 10 bases in between. A universal primer site came from template switching; cDNA carried unique molecular identifiers. TCRdb ran MiXCR on the 5' RACE reads and lists one entry per CDR3 protein. This sample has more than 650,000 distinct CDR3 sequences, with around 6% found just once. The chain carries TRBV20-1 and TRBJ2-1; D gene uncertain. Sequenced sample: naive T cells sorted from blood. The TCR originated in a man younger than 30 in good health. The CDR3 sequence is CSARALLGNEQFF. CDR3 bases: TGCAGTGCTAGAGCCTTGCTGGGCAATGAGCAGTTCTTC.